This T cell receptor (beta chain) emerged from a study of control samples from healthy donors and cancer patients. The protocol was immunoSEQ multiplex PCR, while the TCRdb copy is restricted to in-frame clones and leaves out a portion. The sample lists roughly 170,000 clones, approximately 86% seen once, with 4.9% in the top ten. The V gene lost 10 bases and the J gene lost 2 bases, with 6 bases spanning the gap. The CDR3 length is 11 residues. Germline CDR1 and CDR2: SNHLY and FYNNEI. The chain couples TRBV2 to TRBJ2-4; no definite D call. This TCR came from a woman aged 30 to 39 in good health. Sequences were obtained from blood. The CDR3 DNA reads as TGTGCCACCTCGTCCAAAAACATTCAGTACTTC. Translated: CATSSKNIQYF.